These 23 T cell receptor beta chains share one sample of origin, sequenced in a study of shared clonotypes between healthy human individuals. CD45RO-negative, CCR7-selected cells formed the naive CD8 fraction, which excluded terminally differentiated effector memory CD45RA+ cells. Method: immunoSEQ multiplex PCR; TCRdb's copy keeps in-frame clones and lacks some. Counted here are about 2.1 million clones, just under 95% occurring once; the ten biggest clones make up less than 2%. Sequenced: naive CD8+ T cells from PBMCs. These receptors all come from a man younger than 30 in good health. Some clones in this sample may be carry-over from other donors' samples.

The chain couples TRBV11-2 to TRBJ2-7; 8 nucleotides agree with TRBD2. With 1 base clipped from V and 7 bases from J, the junction kept 12 bases outside the gene matches. Germline CDR1 reads SGHAT; CDR2 reads FQNNGV. This CDR3 spans 16 amino acids. CDR3 nucleotides: TGTGCCAGCAGCTTAGGGCCCCGGGAGGGCCTGCTTGAGCAGTACTTC. Translated: CASSLGPREGLLEQYF. The full variable domain, completed using reference TRBV11-2 and TRBJ2-7, is EAGVAQSPRYKIIEKRQSVAFWCNPISGHATLYWYQQILGQGPKLLIQFQNNGVVDDSQLPKDRFSAERLKGVDSTLKIQPAKLEDSAVYLCASSLGPREGLLEQYFGPGTRLTVT.

CDR3 nucleotide sequence: TGCGCCAGCAGCTCCCGGGAGGAATTCGAGACCCAGTACTTC. It is translated as CASSSREEFETQYF. The chain combines TRBV5-1 with TRBJ2-5, with 7 bases matching TRBD2. CDR1 and CDR2 from the germline V gene are SGHRS and YFSETQ. V was clipped by 3 bases and J by 5 bases; unmatched bases: 7. There are 14 residues in the CDR3. Supplemented by reference TRBV5-1 and TRBJ2-5, the full variable domain reads KAGVTQTPRYLIKTRGQQVTLSCSPISGHRSVSWYQQTPGQGLQFLFEYFSETQRNKGNFPGRFSGRQFSNSRSEMNVSTLELGDSALYLCASSSREEFETQYFGPGTRLLVL.

The CDR3: CASSPTGATNEKLFF. The CDR3 DNA sequence: TGTGCCAGCAGCCCTACAGGGGCAACTAATGAAAAACTGTTTTTT. This chain connects TRBV9 to TRBJ1-4, with 7 bases aligning to TRBD1. The CDR3 loop spans 15 amino acids. J was trimmed by 0 bases and V by 4 bases; bases with no gene match: 3. Germline CDR1 and CDR2: SGDLS and YYNGEE.

The CDR3 here is CASRDRGLGELFF. CDR3 coding DNA: TGTGCCAGTAGGGACAGGGGGCTCGGGGAGCTGTTTTTT. The genes are TRBV19 and TRBJ2-2; the match to TRBD1 covers 11 bases. The germline V gene has CDR1 LNHDA and CDR2 SQIVND (reference sequence). CDR3 length equals 13 residues. V gave up 6 bases and J gave up 7 bases; unmatched junction bases: 1.

V and J are TRBV7-9 and TRBJ2-7; D unresolved. Germline-derived CDR1 and CDR2 are SEHNR and FQNEAQ (reference sequence). The CDR3 extends over 13 amino acids. Trimming left V 5 bases short and J 2 bases short, with 10 bases between. CDR3 sequence (DNA): TGTGCCAGCAGCGGCCCGGAAGCCTACGAGCAGTACTTC. Residues: CASSGPEAYEQYF.

The chain is built from TRBV4-1 and TRBJ2-1, with D possibly matching TRBD2 (6 bases). The germline V gene encodes CDR1 MGHRA and CDR2 YSYEKL. V dropped 1 base and J dropped 7 bases, with 20 bases sitting between them. The CDR3 has 17 amino acids. CDR3 bases: TGCGCCAGCAGCCAAGGGGCGGGGACTTCGGTGTGGAATGAGCAGTTCTTC. This sequence encodes CASSQGAGTSVWNEQFF.

The genes are TRBV5-1 and TRBJ2-7; D perhaps matches TRBD1 (6 bases). The V end lost 2 bases, the J end lost 1 base, and 10 bases lay between the germline ends. Germline V gene lookup returns CDR1 SGHRS and CDR2 YFSETQ. The length of the CDR3 is 14 residues. The CDR3 DNA follows: TGCGCCAGCAGCTTCCAGGGGCCGTCCTACGAGCAGTACTTC. It encodes CASSFQGPSYEQYF.

The rearrangement uses TRBV7-9 and TRBJ1-2; no firm D call. Trimming cost V 5 bases and J 4 bases, with 17 bases left between them. The CDR3 spans 15 residues. CDR1 is SEHNR and CDR2 is FQNEAQ in the germline V gene (reference sequence). CDR3 in amino acids: CASSEGQGDFYGYTF. For the CDR3, the DNA is TGTGCCAGCAGCGAAGGCCAAGGAGACTTCTATGGCTACACCTTC.

This chain uses TRBV28 with TRBJ1-2; TRBD1 matches at 9 bases. The CDR3 is made up of 11 amino acids. V trimming: 3 bases; J trimming: 13 bases; junction bases outside the gene matches: 3. The germline V gene has CDR1 MDHEN and CDR2 SYDVKM. The CDR3 region has the DNA TGTGCCAGCAGTTTTACGGGACAGGGCACCTTC. Translation: CASSFTGQGTF.

The gene calls are TRBV19 and TRBJ1-2; TRBD1 might be the D (5 bases). The CDR3 is 12 amino acids. In germline, CDR1 is LNHDA, CDR2 SQIVND (reference sequence). Deletions cut 5 bases from V and 4 bases from J, with 8 bases between. The CDR3: CASSVDSYGYTF. Written as DNA, the CDR3 is TGTGCCAGTAGTGTCGACAGCTATGGCTACACCTTC. Combining the CDR3 with reference TRBV19 and TRBJ1-2 gives the whole variable domain DGGITQSPKYLFRKEGQNVTLSCEQNLNHDAMYWYRQDPGQGLRLIYYSQIVNDFQKGDIAEGYSVSREKKESFPLTVTSAQKNPTAFYLCASSVDSYGYTFGSGTRLTVV.

The chain carries TRBV10-3 and TRBJ2-4, with D tentatively TRBD2 (6 bases). CDR1 is ENHRY, CDR2 SYGVKD, per germline. Deletions cut 0 bases from V and 4 bases from J, with 13 bases between. The CDR3 is 16 amino acids. CDR3 in amino acids: CAISESIGGLKNIQYF. In DNA form, the CDR3 reads TGTGCCATCAGTGAGTCGATCGGGGGACTTAAAAACATTCAGTACTTC.

This rearrangement joins TRBV13 to TRBJ2-7; 13 nucleotides agree with TRBD2. This CDR3 is 15 amino acids long. V shed 5 bases, J shed 4 bases, and the junction held 5 bases outside the gene matches. Germline assignment: CDR1 PRHDT and CDR2 FYEKMQ (reference sequence). CDR3 residues: CASSMTSGRPYEQYF. The CDR3 nucleotides read TGTGCCAGCAGCATGACTAGCGGGAGGCCGTACGAGCAGTACTTC. The full variable domain, rest sourced from reference TRBV13 and TRBJ2-7, is AAGVIQSPRHLIKEKRETATLKCYPIPRHDTVYWYQQGPGQDPQFLISFYEKMQSDKGSIPDRFSAQQFSDYHSELNMSSLELGDSALYFCASSMTSGRPYEQYFGPGTRLTVT.

The chain couples TRBV6-5 to TRBJ2-7; TRBD1 aligns across 10 bases. The germline gives CDR1 MNHEY, CDR2 SVGAGI. Trimming at V came to 0 bases and at J to 3 bases, leaving 2 bases not matched to a gene. The CDR3 spans 15 residues. CDR3 sequence reads: CASSYSWTGGYEQYF. The CDR3 nucleotides read TGTGCCAGCAGTTACTCTTGGACAGGGGGCTACGAGCAGTACTTC.

The J gene is TRBJ2-3, the V gene TRBV21-1. TRBV21-1 is a pseudogene. The CDR3 contains 15 residues. This CDR3 is CASSKRTGRTDTQYF. For the CDR3, the DNA is TGTGCCAGCAGCAAAAGGACGGGACGCACAGATACGCAGTATTTT.

CDR3 in DNA: TGTGCCAGCAGCGCTCAGATACTAGCGGACCAAGAGACCCAGTACTTC. Protein product: CASSAQILADQETQYF. The V and J genes are TRBV9 and TRBJ2-5, with 8 bases matching TRBD2. The CDR3 runs 16 residues. From germline, CDR1 is SGDLS and CDR2 YYNGEE. The J segment lost 0 bases and the V segment lost 3 bases, leaving 7 bases of the junction unmatched.

This clone has a handful of counts. The chain employs TRBV7-6 and TRBJ1-1; TRBD1 matches 9 bases. Germline V gives CDR1 SGHVS, CDR2 FNYEAQ. This CDR3 is 16 amino acids long. Trimming at V came to 1 base and at J to 4 bases, leaving 7 bases not matched to a gene. The CDR3 DNA is TGTGCCAGCAGCTTAGTGCGGGACAGGGACCTCACTGAAGCTTTCTTT. This translates into CASSLVRDRDLTEAFF.

The chain uses TRBV19 and TRBJ1-2, with D possibly being TRBD1 (6 bases). From germline, CDR1 is LNHDA and CDR2 SQIVND (reference sequence). Trimming left V 8 bases short and J 8 bases short, with 15 bases between. The CDR3 extends over 12 amino acids. CDR3 in DNA: TGTGCCAGTTGGGGACAACCAAAGGGCTACACCTTC. It codes for CASWGQPKGYTF. The entire variable domain, with the rest obtained from reference TRBV19 and TRBJ1-2, is as follows: DGGITQSPKYLFRKEGQNVTLSCEQNLNHDAMYWYRQDPGQGLRLIYYSQIVNDFQKGDIAEGYSVSREKKESFPLTVTSAQKNPTAFYLCASWGQPKGYTFGSGTRLTVV.

There are a few counts of this clone. This chain joins TRBV19 and TRBJ2-2, with 8 nucleotides matching TRBD2. CDR3 size: 18 residues. Trimming cost V 8 bases and J 7 bases; bases outside gene matches: 21. Looked up from germline, CDR1 is LNHDA and CDR2 is SQIVND (reference sequence). The CDR3 DNA is TGTGCCAGTCGCCCCAACCATAGCGGGAACCATAGATACGGGGAGCTGTTTTTT. This sequence encodes CASRPNHSGNHRYGELFF.

CDR3 sequence reads: CASSPGTGGGYEQYF. CDR3 bases: TGTGCCAGCAGCCCCGGGACAGGGGGCGGATACGAGCAGTACTTC. The J gene is TRBJ2-7, the V gene TRBV28, with 12 nucleotides matching TRBD1. The CDR3 totals 15 residues. V was clipped by 6 bases and J by 4 bases; unmatched bases: 7. Germline CDR1 MDHEN, CDR2 SYDVKM. Complete variable domain (other parts from reference TRBV28 and TRBJ2-7): DVKVTQSSRYLVKRTGEKVFLECVQDMDHENMFWYRQDPGLGLRLIYFSYDVKMKEKGDIPEGYSVSREKKERFSLILESASTNQTSMYLCASSPGTGGGYEQYFGPGTRLTVT.

This chain links TRBV15 with TRBJ2-2; 7 bases fit TRBD1. CDR3 size: 17 residues. Germline CDR1 is LNHNV and CDR2 is YYDKDF (reference sequence). V trimming: 2 bases; J trimming: 0 bases; junction bases outside the gene matches: 6. The CDR3 bases are TGTGCCACCAGCAGACAACCCGGGACAGCGAACACCGGGGAGCTGTTTTTT. Translation: CATSRQPGTANTGELFF.

The chain has TRBV5-6 and TRBJ2-4; tentatively, D is TRBD1 (6 bases). CDR1 is SGHDT, CDR2 YYEEEE, per germline. The CDR3 spans 14 residues. Trimming removed 4 bases at V and 1 base at J, with 9 bases between. CDR3 in DNA: TGTGCCAGCAGCCCCCAGGGGGCCAAAAACATTCAGTACTTC. Translating it yields CASSPQGAKNIQYF. Variable domain in full (rest from reference TRBV5-6 and TRBJ2-4): DAGVTQSPTHLIKTRGQQVTLRCSPKSGHDTVSWYQQALGQGPQFIFQYYEEEERQRGNFPDRFSGHQFPNYSSELNVNALLLGDSALYLCASSPQGAKNIQYFGAGTRLSVL.

To note about this clone: Other DNA sequences in the same sample also yield this CDR3. V and J are TRBV27 and TRBJ2-7; no clear D gene. This CDR3 has 14 amino acids. Germline assignment: CDR1 MNHEY and CDR2 SMNVEV (reference sequence). V lost 3 bases and J 1 base, leaving 10 bases between the germline ends. CDR3 protein: CASSFFAGSYEQYF. DNA for the CDR3: TGTGCCAGCAGTTTCTTTGCTGGATCCTACGAGCAGTACTTC.

The chain employs TRBV15 and TRBJ2-7, with 8 bases fitting TRBD2. The trim removed 0 bases at V and 3 bases at J, leaving 10 bases unmatched. This CDR3 is 17 amino acids long. CDR1 is LNHNV, CDR2 YYDKDF, per germline (reference sequence). The CDR3 protein is CATSRDQMERGIYEQYF. CDR3 coding DNA: TGTGCCACCAGCAGAGATCAAATGGAGCGGGGGATCTACGAGCAGTACTTC.